This passage covers 13 T cell receptor beta chains from one sample sequenced in a study of cytomegalovirus exposure and HLA in healthy donors. 60 Vbeta and 13 Jbeta primers were used in PCR. Using immunoSEQ multiplex PCR, the repertoire was profiled, and TCRdb retains in-frame clones only, with some absent. This repertoire includes over 100,000 clones. The sequencing input was PBMCs. Receptors were obtained from a man younger than 45 in good health and CMV-seronegative.

The J gene is TRBJ2-3, the V gene TRBV7-2, with 14 bases matching TRBD2. The junction had 4 bases not matched to a gene; V was cut back by 5 bases and J by 3 bases. The germline CDR1 and CDR2 sequences are SGHTA and FQGNSA. The CDR3 extends over 16 amino acids. DNA of the CDR3: TGTGCCAGCAGCCCGGGACTAGCGGGGGCGACAGATACGCAGTATTTT. Protein sequence: CASSPGLAGATDTQYF.

The chain employs TRBV5-1 and TRBJ2-3; D might be TRBD2 (6 bases). The V gene lost 4 bases and the J gene lost 9 bases, with 21 bases spanning the gap. There are 15 residues in the CDR3. The germline V gene encodes CDR1 SGHRS and CDR2 YFSETQ. This CDR3 is CASSPAGGAVETQYF. CDR3 nucleotides: TGCGCCAGCAGCCCCGCAGGAGGGGCGGTAGAAACGCAGTATTTT.

The rearrangement links TRBV2 to TRBJ2-7; 7 bases line up with TRBD1. From germline, CDR1 is SNHLY and CDR2 FYNNEI. CDR3 size: 15 residues. V dropped 11 bases and J dropped 5; count of bases not matched to a gene: 18. The chain's CDR3 is CAGVRGQAPRNEQYF. The DNA for the CDR3 is TGTGCCGGAGTTCGAGGACAGGCCCCTAGGAACGAGCAGTACTTC.

V gene TRBV27 combines with J gene TRBJ2-7; the match to TRBD1 covers 10 bases. Germline CDR1 reads MNHEY; CDR2 reads SMNVEV (reference sequence). The CDR3 spans 15 residues. The V gene end was trimmed by 3 bases and the J gene end by 0 bases; junction bases not matched to a gene: 2. Here the CDR3 reads CASSLTGGGSYEQYF. In DNA, the CDR3 is TGTGCCAGCAGTTTGACAGGGGGCGGCTCCTACGAGCAGTACTTC.

This chain connects TRBV1 to TRBJ1-4; the table gives TRBD1 as D, unverified against the DNA. TRBV1 counts as a pseudogene. The CDR3 has 17 amino acids. CDR3 in amino acids: CTSSHRDITGEYEKLFF. CDR3 sequence (DNA): TGCACCAGCAGCCATCGGGATATTACAGGGGAGTATGAAAAACTGTTTTTT.

The chain links TRBV9 to TRBJ1-2, with 8 bases lining up with TRBD1. The CDR3 totals 16 residues. Trimming cost V 0 bases and J 1 base; bases outside gene matches: 5. The V gene's germline CDR1 is SGDLS and CDR2 YYNGEE. The CDR3 region is CASSVESQGDNYGYTF. In DNA, the CDR3 is TGTGCCAGCAGCGTAGAGTCACAGGGGGATAACTATGGCTACACCTTC.

The chain uses TRBV5-4 and TRBJ1-2; 8 bases line up with TRBD1. J lost 3 bases, V lost 0 bases, and 4 bases had no gene match. The CDR3 loop spans 15 amino acids. From germline, CDR1 is SGHNT and CDR2 YYREEE (reference sequence). In DNA, the CDR3 is TGTGCCAGCAGCTTGGGGACAGGGATAGACTATGGCTACACCTTC. Protein: CASSLGTGIDYGYTF.

The chain combines TRBV9 with TRBJ1-2; the match to TRBD1 covers 7 bases. This CDR3 region has 17 residues. Unmatched junction bases numbered 12, after V lost 1 base and J lost 3 bases. CDR1 SGDLS and CDR2 YYNGEE come from the germline V gene. As DNA, the CDR3 is TGTGCCAGCAGCGTAATGGGACAGCGCATCCCTCACTATGGCTACACCTTC. Translation gives CASSVMGQRIPHYGYTF.

V and J are TRBV4-3 and TRBJ2-5, with D perhaps matching TRBD1 (6 bases). With 0 bases removed from V and 4 bases from J, the gap between germline ends came to 12 bases. CDR1 LGHNA and CDR2 YSLEER come from the germline V gene. This CDR3 is built from 15 residues. This CDR3 is CASSQDWTERETQYF. The CDR3 nucleotides are TGCGCCAGCAGCCAAGATTGGACAGAGCGAGAGACCCAGTACTTC.

This chain joins TRBV18 and TRBJ2-5; D may be TRBD1 (6 bases). With 3 bases removed from V and 5 bases from J, the gap between germline ends came to 13 bases. Germline CDR1 KGHSH, CDR2 LQKENI. This CDR3 is 14 amino acids long. CDR3 DNA: TGTGCCAGCTCACCTACAGGGAACCGGGAGACCCAGTACTTC. It translates to CASSPTGNRETQYF.

The rearrangement links TRBV15 to TRBJ2-3, with D hard to call. This CDR3 comprises 13 residues. Germline-derived CDR1 and CDR2 are LNHNV and YYDKDF (reference sequence). The V gene lost 0 bases and the J gene lost 7 bases, with 8 bases spanning the gap. CDR3 DNA: TGTGCCACCAGCAGAGATAACAAGAATACGCAGTATTTT. It is translated as CATSRDNKNTQYF.

The CDR3 spells CASSALDSGGSTNTEAFF. CDR3 nucleotide sequence: TGTGCCAGCAGTGCCCTGGATTCAGGTGGCAGTACAAACACTGAAGCTTTCTTT. The chain carries TRBV2 and TRBJ1-1, with unresolved D. Per the germline V gene, CDR1 is SNHLY and CDR2 is FYNNEI. The CDR3 consists of 18 residues. V was pared by 4 bases and J by 2 bases, with 23 bases between.

The chain uses TRBV9 and TRBJ1-3, with 8 bases lining up with TRBD1. CDR3 length: 14 residues. Losses at the gene ends were 4 bases for V and 4 bases for J; bases not matched to a gene: 4. Germline V CDR1 and CDR2: SGDLS, YYNGEE. CDR3 sequence: CASSQGALGNTIYF. The CDR3 DNA reads as TGTGCCAGCAGCCAGGGGGCGCTGGGAAACACCATATATTTT.